This T cell receptor beta chain originates from a study of regulatory T cells in long-lasting Graves disease. Both iRepertoire HTBI primers and Arm-PCR of CDR3 regions were used to build the TCR beta libraries. MiXCR, run by TCRdb on the multiplex PCR reads, gives a single entry per CDR3 protein. The sample lists 550,000 to 650,000 distinct CDR3 sequences; around 16% were seen once. This clonotype is a singleton in its sample. CDR1 and CDR2 (germline): KGHSH, LQKENI. This CDR3 has 17 residues. V trimming: 1 base; J trimming: 4 bases; junction bases outside the gene matches: 10. Time point reported: newly diagnosed GD, antithyroid drugs for less than 3 months. The TCR library used RNA extracted from PBMCs. These data also formed part of another study, on T cells in Graves' hyperthyroidism and ophthalmopathy. That publication notes: First-round RT-PCR of the TCR CDR3 relied on the HTBI primer set.

This TCR came from a man between 18 and 29 years old with Graves disease. This chain connects TRBV18 to TRBJ2-3, with 8 positions matching TRBD2. The sample consisted of peripheral blood mononuclear cells (PBMCs), taken at new diagnosis, from a patient treated with antithyroid drugs. CDR3 coding DNA: TGTGCCAGCTCACCACAATCGGCCGGGAGGGGCCCAGATACGCAGTATTTT. Encoded protein: CASSPQSAGRGPDTQYF.